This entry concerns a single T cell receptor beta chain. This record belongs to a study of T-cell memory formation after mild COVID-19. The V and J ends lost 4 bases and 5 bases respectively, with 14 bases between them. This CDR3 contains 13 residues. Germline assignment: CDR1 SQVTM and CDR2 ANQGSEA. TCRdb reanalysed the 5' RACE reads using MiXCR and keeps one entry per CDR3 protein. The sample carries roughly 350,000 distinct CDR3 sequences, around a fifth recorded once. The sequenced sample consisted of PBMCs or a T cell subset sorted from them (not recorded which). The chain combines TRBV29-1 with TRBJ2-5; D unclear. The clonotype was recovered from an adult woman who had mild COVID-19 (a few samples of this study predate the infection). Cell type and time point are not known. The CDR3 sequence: CSVAKPPRETQYF. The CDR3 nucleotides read TGCAGCGTTGCGAAGCCTCCCCGGGAGACCCAGTACTTC.